This passage covers 23 T cell receptor beta chains from one sample sequenced in a study of metastatic and nonmetastatic thyroid tumors. Using MiXCR, TCRdb reanalyzed the PCR reads. The data hold tens of thousands of clones, with under 30% observed a single time. Patients had received no treatment of any kind before thyroid surgery. Material for sequencing was blood. These receptor sequences come from a female donor with papillary thyroid cancer or a benign thyroid nodule (not recorded which). Some clones in this sample may be carry-over from other donors' samples.

This clone came up a few times. V gene TRBV20-1 combines with J gene TRBJ1-1; D not certain. Looked up from germline, CDR1 is DFQATT and CDR2 is SNEGSKA (reference sequence). The CDR3 runs to 11 residues. Trimming removed 6 bases from V and 11 bases from J, with 16 bases in between. CDR3 coding DNA: TGCAGTGCGCCTGTGGGGTTAGTGGCTTTCTTT. The encoded protein is CSAPVGLVAFF.

About this clone itself: Relative to the germline gene, one junction end is altered; a read error may explain this. The chain links TRBV6-2 or TRBV6-3 to TRBJ1-6; D gene unclear. This CDR3 has 16 amino acids. Germline assignment: CDR1 MNHEY and CDR2 SVGEGT. The DNA of the CDR3 is TGTGCTAGCAGTTACTCGGTGACGGGTTCTAATTCACCCCTCCACTTT. It codes for CASSYSVTGSNSPLHF.

V gene TRBV5-1 combines with J gene TRBJ2-7; D unresolved. Germline V gene lookup returns CDR1 SGHRS and CDR2 YFSETQ. The CDR3 contains 12 residues. Trimming removed 0 bases from V and 5 bases from J, with 6 bases in between. The CDR3 is CASSLVGDEQYF. The CDR3 nucleotides read TGCGCCAGCAGCTTGGTTGGGGACGAGCAGTACTTC.

The genes are TRBV12-3 or TRBV12-4 and TRBJ2-7; D could derive from TRBD1 or TRBD2 (5 bases each). The ends were cut back, 5 bases at V and 3 bases at J, with 14 bases in the middle. The CDR3 totals 14 residues. This CDR3 reads CASSTRESLYEQYF. The CDR3 DNA reads as TGTGCCAGCAGTACCAGGGAGTCTCTCTACGAGCAGTACTTC.

This chain links TRBV19 with TRBJ1-2; TRBD1 is a possible D gene (5 bases). Germline V gene data show CDR1 as LNHDA and CDR2 as SQIVND (reference sequence). There are 14 residues in the CDR3. V gave up 3 bases and J gave up 5 bases, with 13 bases separating them. As DNA, the CDR3 is TGTGCCAGTAGTATCATGGGACCGTCATATGGCTACACCTTC. Amino acid sequence: CASSIMGPSYGYTF. The full variable domain, its missing parts supplied by reference TRBV19 and TRBJ1-2, is DGGITQSPKYLFRKEGQNVTLSCEQNLNHDAMYWYRQDPGQGLRLIYYSQIVNDFQKGDIAEGYSVSREKKESFPLTVTSAQKNPTAFYLCASSIMGPSYGYTFGSGTRLTVV.

The J gene is TRBJ2-1, the V gene TRBV5-1; 12 bases match TRBD2. V shed 7 bases, J shed 6 bases, and the junction held 5 bases outside the gene matches. Germline V gene lookup returns CDR1 SGHRS and CDR2 YFSETQ. The CDR3 length is 14 residues. CDR3 coding DNA: TGCGCCAGCCGCCCGACTAGCGGGAGCAATGAGCAGTTCTTC. It yields the protein CASRPTSGSNEQFF.

The table lists this clone with a few counts. The chain links TRBV12-3 or TRBV12-4 to TRBJ1-2; the D is unclear. The CDR3 has 14 amino acids. Deletions cut 0 bases from V and 12 bases from J, with 17 bases between. Here the CDR3 reads CASSLALSQPVHTF. The CDR3 DNA reads as TGTGCCAGCAGTTTAGCGCTCTCCCAACCAGTCCACACCTTC.

This clone was observed a few times. The rearrangement joins TRBV12-3 or TRBV12-4 to TRBJ2-2; D is undetermined. This CDR3 comprises 14 residues. Trimming removed 5 bases at V and 1 base at J, with 8 bases between. The CDR3 is CASSRTGNTGELFF. The CDR3 bases are TGTGCCAGCAGTCGGACGGGGAACACCGGGGAGCTGTTTTTT.

Worth noting for this clone: The sample holds other DNA sequences that translate to the same CDR3. The chain employs TRBV28 and TRBJ1-1, with D tentatively TRBD1 (6 bases). The CDR3 has 15 residues. Germline V lookup: CDR1 MDHEN, CDR2 SYDVKM. V lost 5 bases to trimming and J lost 11 bases, with 24 bases between them. CDR3 nucleotides: TGTGCCAGCAGTCAACTCGCAAGGGGGGCAGCAGTTGCTTTCTTT. It is translated as CASSQLARGAAVAFF.

This clone was observed a handful of times. The sample holds other DNA sequences that translate to the same CDR3. The V gene is TRBV12-3 or TRBV12-4, the J gene TRBJ1-6; D is possibly TRBD1 (5 bases). The CDR3 is made up of 17 amino acids. V was pared by 5 bases and J by 7 bases, with 21 bases between. CDR3 sequence: CASSPSLGVVGNSPLHF. The CDR3 DNA reads as TGTGCCAGCAGTCCTAGTTTGGGGGTCGTCGGGAATTCACCCCTCCACTTT.

The chain carries TRBV27 and TRBJ1-4, with a possible D match to TRBD1 (5 bases). This CDR3 is 13 amino acids long. Germline values: CDR1 MNHEY, CDR2 SMNVEV (reference sequence). Deletions cut 5 bases from V and 4 bases from J, with 8 bases between. DNA for the CDR3: TGTGCCAGCAGTCCCGACAGTAATGAAAAACTGTTTTTT. Residues: CASSPDSNEKLFF.

This clone was observed at least ten times. The CDR3 protein is CASSLGGGRDTEAFF. CDR3 coding DNA: TGTGCCAGCAGCCTCGGCGGGGGCAGGGACACTGAAGCTTTCTTT. The V call is TRBV11-3, the J call TRBJ1-1; tentatively, D is TRBD1 (6 bases). CDR1 SGHNT and CDR2 YENEEA come from the germline V gene. The V gene lost 5 bases and the J gene lost 3 bases, with 16 bases spanning the gap. This CDR3 has 15 amino acids.

This clone was detected ten times or more. J is TRBJ2-5 and V is TRBV6-1; possibly TRBD1 for D (5 bases). The germline V and J ends were trimmed by 1 base and 2 bases, with 17 bases remaining between them. CDR1 is MNHNS, CDR2 SASEGT, per germline. The CDR3 runs 17 residues. CDR3 nucleotide sequence: TGTGCCAGCAGTGAAGGCGACAGCCTTATTCGACAAGAGACCCAGTACTTC. It is translated as CASSEGDSLIRQETQYF.

The chain couples TRBV16 to TRBJ2-1; D uncertain. Germline V gene data show CDR1 as KGHSY and CDR2 as FQNENV. V was trimmed by 0 bases and J by 3 bases, leaving 12 bases between them. The CDR3 extends over 16 amino acids. The CDR3 coding sequence is TGTGCCAGCAGCCAATCCGCGGCTTTCAGCTACAATGAGCAGTTCTTC. This translates into CASSQSAAFSYNEQFF.

This clone appeared a few times. The chain has TRBV6-2 or TRBV6-3 and TRBJ1-2; 8 positions match TRBD1. V gave up 5 bases and J gave up 2 bases; unmatched junction bases: 7. The CDR3 is 15 residues long. Germline V gene sequence: CDR1 MNHEY, CDR2 SVGEGT. CDR3 residues: CASSNRQGLNYGYTF. DNA for the CDR3: TGTGCCAGCAGTAATAGACAGGGGCTAAACTATGGCTACACCTTC.

This chain joins TRBV19 and TRBJ2-7; TRBD2 is a possible D gene (5 bases). The CDR3 sequence is 13 residues long. In germline, CDR1 is LNHDA, CDR2 SQIVND (reference sequence). Trimming took off 8 bases at V and 2 bases at J, with 13 bases between the two ends. The CDR3 DNA sequence: TGTGCCAGTTCCATCGGGATTACCTACGAGCAGTACTTC. Encoded protein: CASSIGITYEQYF.

This clone was seen only a few times. The chain is built from TRBV6-1 and TRBJ1-1, with D unclear. The CDR3 sequence is 14 residues long. Deletions cut 5 bases from V and 3 bases from J, with 13 bases between. CDR1 and CDR2 from the germline V gene are MNHNS and SASEGT. CDR3 residues: CASSSTSGDTEAFF. In DNA, the CDR3 is TGTGCCAGCAGTTCAACCTCAGGAGACACTGAAGCTTTCTTT.

This clone was counted at least ten times. The chain is built from TRBV5-1 and TRBJ2-7; D possibly corresponds to TRBD1 (6 bases). Looked up from germline, CDR1 is SGHRS and CDR2 is YFSETQ. CDR3 length: 14 amino acids. The V end lost 5 bases, the J end lost 3 bases, and 15 bases lay between the germline ends. CDR3 sequence reads: CASSPGVPFYEQYF. The CDR3 nucleotides are TGCGCCAGCAGTCCAGGGGTGCCCTTCTACGAGCAGTACTTC.

This clone has a count of ten or more. This chain links TRBV30 with TRBJ1-4; D is unresolved. V lost 0 bases, J lost 8 bases, and 16 bases lay in between. Germline assignment: CDR1 GTSNPN and CDR2 SVGIG (reference sequence). This CDR3 is 15 amino acids long. The CDR3 region is CAWSVQLGFGEKLFF. The CDR3 bases are TGTGCCTGGAGTGTACAATTGGGGTTCGGGGAAAAACTGTTTTTT.

This clone was counted only a few times. The V call is TRBV6-5, the J call TRBJ1-5; D remains unclear. Trimming shortened V by 2 bases and J by 5 bases, and 10 bases separated the two germline ends. The CDR3 has 14 amino acids. Looked up from germline, CDR1 is MNHEY and CDR2 is SVGAGI. The CDR3 loop reads CASSYQHTHQPQHF. CDR3 sequence (DNA): TGTGCCAGCAGTTACCAACATACTCATCAGCCCCAGCATTTT.

Many counts were recorded for this clone. The J gene is TRBJ1-4, the V gene TRBV2; the match to TRBD1 covers 7 bases. The CDR3 is made up of 15 amino acids. V lost 8 bases to trimming and J lost 5 bases; unmatched junction nucleotides: 11. The germline V gene has CDR1 SNHLY and CDR2 FYNNEI. CDR3 coding DNA: TGTGCCAGCGCCCTGACAGGGAGTTTGAATGAAAAACTGTTTTTT. It encodes CASALTGSLNEKLFF.

CDR3: CASSLQGSPEAFF. CDR3 sequence (DNA): TGTGCCAGCAGCCTACAGGGGTCGCCTGAAGCTTTCTTT. The V gene is TRBV27, the J gene TRBJ1-1, with 7 bases identical to TRBD1. The junction had 7 bases not matched to a gene; V was cut back by 6 bases and J by 6 bases. The CDR3 is 13 residues long. Germline V lookup: CDR1 MNHEY, CDR2 SMNVEV (reference sequence).

The chain couples TRBV20-1 to TRBJ2-5, with D perhaps TRBD1 or TRBD2 (5 bases each). The CDR3 consists of 14 residues. Germline CDR1 and CDR2: DFQATT and SNEGSKA (reference sequence). Between the trimmed V and J ends, which lost 4 bases and 3 bases, there was a span of 15 bases. The CDR3 nucleotides read TGCAGTGCTATTTCAGGGATGGGGGAAGAGACCCAGTACTTC. Its protein is CSAISGMGEETQYF.